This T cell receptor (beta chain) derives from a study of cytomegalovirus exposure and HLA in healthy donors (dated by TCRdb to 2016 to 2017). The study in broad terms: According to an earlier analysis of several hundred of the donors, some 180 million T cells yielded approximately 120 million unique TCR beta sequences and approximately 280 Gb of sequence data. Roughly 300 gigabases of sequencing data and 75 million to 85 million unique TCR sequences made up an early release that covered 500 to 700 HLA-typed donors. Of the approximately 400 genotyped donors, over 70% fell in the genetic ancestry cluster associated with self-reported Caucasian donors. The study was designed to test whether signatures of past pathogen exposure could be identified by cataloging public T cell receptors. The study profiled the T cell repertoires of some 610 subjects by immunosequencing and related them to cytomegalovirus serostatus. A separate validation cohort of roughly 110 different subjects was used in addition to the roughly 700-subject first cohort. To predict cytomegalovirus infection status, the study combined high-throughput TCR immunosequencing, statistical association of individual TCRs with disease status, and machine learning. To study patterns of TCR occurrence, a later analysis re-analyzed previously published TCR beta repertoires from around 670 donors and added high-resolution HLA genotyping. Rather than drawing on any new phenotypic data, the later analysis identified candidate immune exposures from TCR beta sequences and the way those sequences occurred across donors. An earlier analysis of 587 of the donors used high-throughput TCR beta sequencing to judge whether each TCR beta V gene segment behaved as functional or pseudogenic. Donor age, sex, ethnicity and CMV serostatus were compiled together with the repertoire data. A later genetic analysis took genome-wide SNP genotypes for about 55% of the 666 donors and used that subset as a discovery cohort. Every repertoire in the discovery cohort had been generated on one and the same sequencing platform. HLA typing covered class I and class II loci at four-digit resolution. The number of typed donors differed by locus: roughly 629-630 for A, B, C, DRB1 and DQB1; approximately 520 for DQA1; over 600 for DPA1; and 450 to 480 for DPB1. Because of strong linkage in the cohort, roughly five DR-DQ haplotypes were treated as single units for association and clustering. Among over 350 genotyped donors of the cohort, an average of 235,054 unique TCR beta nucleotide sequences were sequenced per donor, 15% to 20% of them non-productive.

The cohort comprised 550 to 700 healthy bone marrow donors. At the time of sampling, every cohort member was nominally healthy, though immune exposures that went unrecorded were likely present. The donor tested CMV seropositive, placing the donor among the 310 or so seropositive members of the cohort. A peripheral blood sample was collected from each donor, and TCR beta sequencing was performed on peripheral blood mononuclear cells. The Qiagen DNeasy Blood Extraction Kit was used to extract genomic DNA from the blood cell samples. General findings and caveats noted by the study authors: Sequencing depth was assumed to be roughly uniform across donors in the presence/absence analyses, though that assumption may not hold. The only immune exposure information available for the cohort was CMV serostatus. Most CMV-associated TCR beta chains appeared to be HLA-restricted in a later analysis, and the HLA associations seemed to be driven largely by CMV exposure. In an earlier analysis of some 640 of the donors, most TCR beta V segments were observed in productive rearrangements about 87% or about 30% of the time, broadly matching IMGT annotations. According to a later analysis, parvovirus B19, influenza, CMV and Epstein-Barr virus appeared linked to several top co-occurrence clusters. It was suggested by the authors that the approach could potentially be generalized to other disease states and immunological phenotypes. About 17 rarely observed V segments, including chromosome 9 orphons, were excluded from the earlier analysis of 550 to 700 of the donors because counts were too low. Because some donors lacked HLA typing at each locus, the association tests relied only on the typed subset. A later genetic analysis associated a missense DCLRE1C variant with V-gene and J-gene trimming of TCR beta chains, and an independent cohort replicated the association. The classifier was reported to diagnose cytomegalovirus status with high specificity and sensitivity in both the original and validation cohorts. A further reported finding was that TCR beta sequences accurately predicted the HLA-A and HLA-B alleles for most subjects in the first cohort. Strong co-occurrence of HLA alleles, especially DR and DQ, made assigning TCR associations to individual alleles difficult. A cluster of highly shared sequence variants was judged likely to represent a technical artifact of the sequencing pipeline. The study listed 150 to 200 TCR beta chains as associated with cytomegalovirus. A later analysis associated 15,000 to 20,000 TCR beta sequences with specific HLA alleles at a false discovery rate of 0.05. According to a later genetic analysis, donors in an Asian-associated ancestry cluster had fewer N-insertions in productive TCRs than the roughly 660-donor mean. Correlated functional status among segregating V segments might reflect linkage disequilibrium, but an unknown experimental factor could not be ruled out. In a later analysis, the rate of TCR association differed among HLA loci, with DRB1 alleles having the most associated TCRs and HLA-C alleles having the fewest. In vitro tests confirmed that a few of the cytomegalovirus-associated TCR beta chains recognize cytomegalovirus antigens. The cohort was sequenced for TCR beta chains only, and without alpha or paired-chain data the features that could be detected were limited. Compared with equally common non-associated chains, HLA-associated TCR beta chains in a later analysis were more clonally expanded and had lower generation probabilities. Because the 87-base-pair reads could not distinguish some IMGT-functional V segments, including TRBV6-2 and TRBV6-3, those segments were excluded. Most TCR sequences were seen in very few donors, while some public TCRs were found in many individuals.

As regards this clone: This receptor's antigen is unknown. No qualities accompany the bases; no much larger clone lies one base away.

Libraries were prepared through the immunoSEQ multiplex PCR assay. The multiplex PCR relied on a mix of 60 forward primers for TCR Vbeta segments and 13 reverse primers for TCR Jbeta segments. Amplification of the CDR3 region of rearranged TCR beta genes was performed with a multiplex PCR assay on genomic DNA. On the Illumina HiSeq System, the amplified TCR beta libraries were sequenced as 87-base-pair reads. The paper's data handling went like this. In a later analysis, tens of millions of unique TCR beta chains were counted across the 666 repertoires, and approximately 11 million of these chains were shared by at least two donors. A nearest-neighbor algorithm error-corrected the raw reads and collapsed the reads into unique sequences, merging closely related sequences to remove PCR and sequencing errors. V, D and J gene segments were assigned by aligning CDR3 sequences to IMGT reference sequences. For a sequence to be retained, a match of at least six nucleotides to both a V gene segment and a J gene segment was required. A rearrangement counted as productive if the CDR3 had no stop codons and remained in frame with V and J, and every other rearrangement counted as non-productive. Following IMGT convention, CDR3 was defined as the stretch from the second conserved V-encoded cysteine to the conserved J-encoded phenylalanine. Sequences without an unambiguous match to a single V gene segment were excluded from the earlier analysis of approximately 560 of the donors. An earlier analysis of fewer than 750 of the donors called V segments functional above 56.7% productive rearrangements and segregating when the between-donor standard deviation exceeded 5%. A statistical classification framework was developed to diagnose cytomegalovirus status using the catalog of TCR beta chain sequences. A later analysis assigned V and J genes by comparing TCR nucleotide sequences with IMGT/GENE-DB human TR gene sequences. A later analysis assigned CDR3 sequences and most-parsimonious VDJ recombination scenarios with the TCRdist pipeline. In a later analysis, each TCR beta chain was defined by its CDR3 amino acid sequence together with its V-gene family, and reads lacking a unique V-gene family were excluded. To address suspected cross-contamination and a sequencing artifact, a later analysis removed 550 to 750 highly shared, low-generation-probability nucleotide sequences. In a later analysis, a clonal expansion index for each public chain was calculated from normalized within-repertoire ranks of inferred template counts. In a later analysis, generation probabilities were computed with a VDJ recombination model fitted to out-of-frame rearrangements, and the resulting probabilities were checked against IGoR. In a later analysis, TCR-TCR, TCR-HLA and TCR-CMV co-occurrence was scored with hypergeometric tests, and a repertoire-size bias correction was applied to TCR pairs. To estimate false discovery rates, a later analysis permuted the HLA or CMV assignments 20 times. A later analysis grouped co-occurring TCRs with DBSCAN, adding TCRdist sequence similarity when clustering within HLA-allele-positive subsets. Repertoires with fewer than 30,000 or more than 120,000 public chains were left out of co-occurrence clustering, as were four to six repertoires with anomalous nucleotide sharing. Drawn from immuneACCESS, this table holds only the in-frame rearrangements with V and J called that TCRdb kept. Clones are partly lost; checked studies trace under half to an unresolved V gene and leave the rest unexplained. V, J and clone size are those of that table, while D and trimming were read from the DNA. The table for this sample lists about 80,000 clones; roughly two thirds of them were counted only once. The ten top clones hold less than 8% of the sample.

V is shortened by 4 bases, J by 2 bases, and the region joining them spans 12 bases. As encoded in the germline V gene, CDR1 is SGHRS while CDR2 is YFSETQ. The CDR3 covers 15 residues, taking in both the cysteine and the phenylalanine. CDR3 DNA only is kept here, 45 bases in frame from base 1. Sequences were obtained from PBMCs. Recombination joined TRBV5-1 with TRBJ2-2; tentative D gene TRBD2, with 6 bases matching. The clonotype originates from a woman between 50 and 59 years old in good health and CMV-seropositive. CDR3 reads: CASSLLGLNTGELFF. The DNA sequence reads TGCGCCAGCAGCCTATTGGGACTCAACACCGGGGAGCTGTTTTTT.